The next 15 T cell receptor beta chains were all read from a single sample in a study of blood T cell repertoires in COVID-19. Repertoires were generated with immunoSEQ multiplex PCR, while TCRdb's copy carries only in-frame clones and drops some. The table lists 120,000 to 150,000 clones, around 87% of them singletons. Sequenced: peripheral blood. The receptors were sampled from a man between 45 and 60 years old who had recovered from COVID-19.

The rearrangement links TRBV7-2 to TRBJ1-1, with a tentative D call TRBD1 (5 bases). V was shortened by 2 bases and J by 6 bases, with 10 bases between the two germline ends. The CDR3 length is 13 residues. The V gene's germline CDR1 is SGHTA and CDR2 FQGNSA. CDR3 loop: CASSLSRAPEAFF. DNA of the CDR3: TGTGCCAGCAGCTTAAGCAGGGCCCCTGAAGCTTTCTTT.

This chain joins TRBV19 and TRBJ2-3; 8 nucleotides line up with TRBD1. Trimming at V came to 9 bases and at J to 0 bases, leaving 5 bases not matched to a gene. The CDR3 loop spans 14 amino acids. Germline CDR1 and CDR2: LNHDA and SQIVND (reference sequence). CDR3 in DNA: TGTGCCAGCGGTGACAGGGGAAGCACAGATACGCAGTATTTT. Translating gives CASGDRGSTDTQYF.

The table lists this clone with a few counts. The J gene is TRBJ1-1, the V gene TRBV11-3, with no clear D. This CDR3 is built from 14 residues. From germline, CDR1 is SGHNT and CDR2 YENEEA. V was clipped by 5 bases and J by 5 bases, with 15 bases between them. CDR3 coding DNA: TGTGCCAGCAGCAACGGGAACCGAGGTACTGAAGCTTTCTTT. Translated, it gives CASSNGNRGTEAFF. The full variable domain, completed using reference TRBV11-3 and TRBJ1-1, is EAGVVQSPRYKIIEKKQPVAFWCNPISGHNTLYWYLQNLGQGPELLIRYENEEAVDDSQLPKDRFSAERLKGVDSTLKIQPAELGDSAVYLCASSNGNRGTEAFFGQGTRLTVV.

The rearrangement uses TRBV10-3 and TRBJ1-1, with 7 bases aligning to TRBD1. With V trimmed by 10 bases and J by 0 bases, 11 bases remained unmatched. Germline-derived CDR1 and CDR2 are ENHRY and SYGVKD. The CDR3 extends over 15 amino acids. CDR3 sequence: CATDPKGQMNTEAFF. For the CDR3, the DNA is TGTGCCACCGACCCCAAGGGACAGATGAACACTGAAGCTTTCTTT.

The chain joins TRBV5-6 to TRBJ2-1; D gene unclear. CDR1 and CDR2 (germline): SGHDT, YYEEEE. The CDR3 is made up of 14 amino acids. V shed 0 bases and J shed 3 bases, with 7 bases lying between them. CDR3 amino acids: CASSLGQYYNEQFF. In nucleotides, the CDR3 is TGTGCCAGCAGCTTGGGGCAGTACTACAATGAGCAGTTCTTC.

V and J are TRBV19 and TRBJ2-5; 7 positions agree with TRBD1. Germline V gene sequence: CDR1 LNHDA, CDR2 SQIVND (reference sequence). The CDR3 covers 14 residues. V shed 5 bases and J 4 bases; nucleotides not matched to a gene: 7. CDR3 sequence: CASSVTGVSETQYF. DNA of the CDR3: TGTGCCAGTAGTGTAACAGGGGTATCAGAGACCCAGTACTTC.

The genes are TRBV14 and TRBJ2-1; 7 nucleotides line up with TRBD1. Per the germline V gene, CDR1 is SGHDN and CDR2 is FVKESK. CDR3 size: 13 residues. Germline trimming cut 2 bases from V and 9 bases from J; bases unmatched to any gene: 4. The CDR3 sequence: CASSQTGVGEQFF. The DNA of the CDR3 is TGTGCCAGCAGCCAAACAGGGGTGGGTGAGCAGTTCTTC.

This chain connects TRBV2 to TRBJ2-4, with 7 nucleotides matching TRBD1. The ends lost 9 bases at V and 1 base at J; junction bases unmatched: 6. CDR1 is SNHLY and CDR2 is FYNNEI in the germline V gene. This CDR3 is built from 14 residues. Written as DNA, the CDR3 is TGTGCCAGTAAAGACAGGGTGGCCAAAAACATTCAGTACTTC. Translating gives CASKDRVAKNIQYF. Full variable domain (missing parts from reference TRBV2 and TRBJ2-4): EPEVTQTPSHQVTQMGQEVILRCVPISNHLYFYWYRQILGQKVEFLVSFYNNEISEKSEIFDDQFSVERPDGSNFTLKIRSTKLEDSAMYFCASKDRVAKNIQYFGAGTRLSVL.

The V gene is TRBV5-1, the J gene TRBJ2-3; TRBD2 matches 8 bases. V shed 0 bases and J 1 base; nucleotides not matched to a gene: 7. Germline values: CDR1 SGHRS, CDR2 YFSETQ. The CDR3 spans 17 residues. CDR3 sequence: CASSLESRGAGTDTQYF. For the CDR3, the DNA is TGCGCCAGCAGCTTGGAATCGCGGGGGGCGGGCACAGATACGCAGTATTTT. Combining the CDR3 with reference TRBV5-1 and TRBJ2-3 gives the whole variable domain KAGVTQTPRYLIKTRGQQVTLSCSPISGHRSVSWYQQTPGQGLQFLFEYFSETQRNKGNFPGRFSGRQFSNSRSEMNVSTLELGDSALYLCASSLESRGAGTDTQYFGPGTRLTVL.

The CDR3 coding sequence is TGTGCCAGCAGCGTGGGACTAGCGGACACCGGGGAGCTGTTTTTT. Amino acids: CASSVGLADTGELFF. This chain links TRBV7-2 with TRBJ2-2, with 11 bases aligning to TRBD2. The CDR3 covers 15 residues. From germline, CDR1 is SGHTA and CDR2 FQGNSA. The V and J ends lost 5 bases and 3 bases, in that order; junction bases with no gene match: 2.

This chain's CDR3 is CASSLALRDSELAKNIQYF. CDR3 coding DNA: TGTGCCAGCAGCTTAGCTCTCAGAGACAGCGAGCTAGCCAAAAACATTCAGTACTTC. The gene calls are TRBV7-9 and TRBJ2-4; tentative D call: TRBD1 (5 bases). This CDR3 region has 19 residues. V was cut by 0 bases and J by 0 bases, with 18 bases left in between. The V gene's germline CDR1 is SEHNR and CDR2 FQNEAQ (reference sequence).

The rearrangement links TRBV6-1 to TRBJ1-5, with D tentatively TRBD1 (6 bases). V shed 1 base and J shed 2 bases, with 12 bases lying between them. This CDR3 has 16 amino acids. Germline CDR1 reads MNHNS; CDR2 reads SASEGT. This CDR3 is CASSEVWAGGNQPQHF. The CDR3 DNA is TGTGCCAGCAGTGAAGTCTGGGCAGGGGGCAATCAGCCCCAGCATTTT.

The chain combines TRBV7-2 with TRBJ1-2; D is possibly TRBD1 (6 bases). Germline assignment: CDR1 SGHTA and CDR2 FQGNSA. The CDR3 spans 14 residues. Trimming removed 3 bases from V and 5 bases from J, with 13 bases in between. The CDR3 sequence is CASSFQAGEYGYTF. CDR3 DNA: TGTGCCAGCAGCTTCCAGGCAGGGGAGTATGGCTACACCTTC.

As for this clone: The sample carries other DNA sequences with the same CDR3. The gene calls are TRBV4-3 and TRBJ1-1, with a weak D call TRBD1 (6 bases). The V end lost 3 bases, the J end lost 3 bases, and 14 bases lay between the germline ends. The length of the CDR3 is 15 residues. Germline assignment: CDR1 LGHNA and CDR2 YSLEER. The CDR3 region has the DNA TGCGCCAGCAGCCAGGATGGAAGGGGGTACACTGAAGCTTTCTTT. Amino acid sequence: CASSQDGRGYTEAFF.

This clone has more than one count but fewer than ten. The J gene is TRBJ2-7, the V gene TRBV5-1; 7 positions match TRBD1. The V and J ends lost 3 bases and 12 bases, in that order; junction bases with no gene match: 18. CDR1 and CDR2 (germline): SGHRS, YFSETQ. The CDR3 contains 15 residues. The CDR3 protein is CASSSWTGLDGGGYF. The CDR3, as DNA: TGCGCCAGCAGCTCTTGGACAGGCCTCGACGGTGGAGGGTACTTC.